The rows below give T cell receptor beta chains drawn from one sample of a study of shared clonotypes between healthy human individuals. Produced via immunoSEQ multiplex PCR; TCRdb's table is partial and in-frame only. Here the sample spans about 1.9 million clones, 93% being singletons. The material sequenced was naive CD8+ T cells from PBMCs. Every receptor here comes from a man younger than 35 in good health. Some clones in this sample may be carry-over from other donors' samples. CDR3s include the opening cysteine and the closing phenylalanine or tryptophan. The D gene is left open where the match is weak. Clone size is shown for a subset of rows, as once, few, many or a class of expanded clone.

v_gene,abundance,j_gene,d_gene,CDR3nt,CDR3aa
TRBV7-8,-,TRBJ2-7,TRBD1,TGTGCCAGCAGCTTAACCGGGACAGGGCTCTACGAGCAGTACTTC,CASSLTGTGLYEQYF
TRBV29-1,-,TRBJ2-7,-,TGCAGCGCTGCGACAGATTCCTACGAGCAGTACTTC,CSAATDSYEQYF
TRBV7-9,-,TRBJ1-4,TRBD1,TGTGCCAGCAGCTTGCGGGACAGAAATGAAAAACTGTTTTTT,CASSLRDRNEKLFF
TRBV5-1,-,TRBJ1-1,-,TGCGCCAGCAGCCTCACCTTGAACACTGAAGCTTTCTTT,CASSLTLNTEAFF
TRBV28,-,TRBJ1-2,TRBD1,TGTGCCAGCAGTTTGGGGACAGTTAACTATGGCTACACCTTC,CASSLGTVNYGYTF
TRBV19,-,TRBJ1-5,-,TGTGCCAGTAGTATAAGTGTCAGATCTTATAGCAATCAGCCCCAGCATTTT,CASSISVRSYSNQPQHF
TRBV7-9,-,TRBJ2-2,-,TGTGCCTACAGGGAATTTAACACCGGGGAGCTGTTTTTT,CAYREFNTGELFF
TRBV14,-,TRBJ2-7,-,TGTGCCAGCAGCCAAGTCGACAGGACACCCTCCTACGAGCAGTACTTC,CASSQVDRTPSYEQYF
TRBV9,once,TRBJ2-4,-,TGTGCCAGCAGCACCAGCGGGAAAAACATTCAGTACTTC,CASSTSGKNIQYF
TRBV28,-,TRBJ2-1,TRBD2,TGTGCCAGCAGTCCCCAGGGGTGGCGGGAGGGATACAATGAGCAGTTCTTC,CASSPQGWREGYNEQFF
TRBV9,-,TRBJ2-1,-,TGTGCCAGCAGCGTAGCAGGCCGGTACGGCCGCGTCGAGCAGTTCTTC,CASSVAGRYGRVEQFF
TRBV27,-,TRBJ2-2,-,TGTGCCAGCACCTTAGGGCGGTGGTCTAGCGGGGAGCTGTTTTTT,CASTLGRWSSGELFF
TRBV6-5,-,TRBJ2-1,-,TGTGCCAGCAGCCCCCCGGGCTCCCCCGACAATGAGCAGTTCTTC,CASSPPGSPDNEQFF
TRBV27,-,TRBJ2-1,-,TGTGCCAGCAGTTTAGGCGAAAGCTCCTACAATGAGCAGTTCTTC,CASSLGESSYNEQFF
TRBV27,-,TRBJ2-7,TRBD1,TGTGCCAGCAGTTACCAGGGGGCCGGCTACGAGCAGTACTTC,CASSYQGAGYEQYF
TRBV28,-,TRBJ1-2,-,TGTGCCAGCAGCGAGCCCCGGGAGGTAGATAACTATGGCTACACCTTC,CASSEPREVDNYGYTF
TRBV7-9,-,TRBJ1-5,-,TGTGCCAGCAGCTTAGGCGGTTATAGCAATCAGCCCCAGCATTTT,CASSLGGYSNQPQHF
TRBV7-2,-,TRBJ2-1,-,TGTGCCAGCAATCAAGGGGCCGGTGAGCAGTTCTTC,CASNQGAGEQFF
TRBV7-9,-,TRBJ2-4,-,TGTGCCAGCAGCTTAGGGCACCTAGCCAAAAACATTCAGTACTTC,CASSLGHLAKNIQYF
TRBV23-1,-,TRBJ2-3,-,TGCGCCAGCAGTCAATGGCGGGGAGAGGCTAGCACAGATACGCAGTATTTT,CASSQWRGEASTDTQYF
TRBV27,-,TRBJ2-3,-,TGTGCCAGCAGTTTAGCGGGTACTAGCACAGATACGCAGTATTTT,CASSLAGTSTDTQYF
TRBV28,-,TRBJ1-5,-,TGTGCCAGCACCTCCCCGGACCATCACGGAGGTATCCGCAATCAGCCCCAGCATTTT,CASTSPDHHGGIRNQPQHF
TRBV27,-,TRBJ2-3,-,TGTGCCAGCAGTTTATTAACGGGGTTGACCACAGATACGCAGTATTTT,CASSLLTGLTTDTQYF
TRBV29-1,-,TRBJ1-2,-,TGCAGCGCCGAAGGGAGTGATGGGGGGACGACCAACTATGGCTACACCTTC,CSAEGSDGGTTNYGYTF
TRBV14,once,TRBJ2-3,-,TGTGCCACCGATAAGGAAGGGGGATACACAGATACGCAGTATTTT,CATDKEGGYTDTQYF
TRBV7-8,-,TRBJ2-3,-,TGTGCCAGCAGCTTAATGTACGGCGGCACAGATACGCAGTATTTT,CASSLMYGGTDTQYF